The 12 T cell receptor beta chains below all came from one sample that was sequenced in a study of metastatic and nonmetastatic thyroid tumors. Nobody among the patients had been given any treatment before thyroid surgery. TCRdb re-processed the PCR reads through MiXCR. The repertoire holds around 22,000 clones, with 18% as singletons. Sequenced input: adjacent normal tissue. The receptors here all came from a male donor with papillary thyroid cancer or a benign thyroid nodule (not recorded which). Some clones in this sample may be carry-over from other donors' samples.

By its share, this clone is medium-sized. V gene TRBV28 combines with J gene TRBJ1-1; D is ambiguous. The germline V gene has CDR1 MDHEN and CDR2 SYDVKM. V was trimmed by 6 bases and J by 7 bases, leaving 18 bases between them. There are 14 residues in the CDR3. The CDR3 DNA sequence: TGTGCCAGCAGCCTCACAAGAGGGTTGGATGAAGCTTTCTTT. It translates to CASSLTRGLDEAFF.

This clone was counted between two and nine times. V and J are TRBV12-3 or TRBV12-4 and TRBJ2-7; D possibly corresponds to TRBD2 (6 bases). V lost 3 bases, J lost 5 bases, and 11 bases lay in between. This CDR3 has 13 residues. The CDR3 region has the DNA TGTGCCAGCAGTTTCAGGCGGGGAGACGAGCAGTACTTC. Translating it yields CASSFRRGDEQYF.

This clone was seen many times. V usage is TRBV28 and J usage is TRBJ1-4; 7 bases map to TRBD1. CDR3 length equals 15 residues. CDR1 is MDHEN, CDR2 SYDVKM, per germline. Trimming removed 5 bases from V and 4 bases from J; junction bases left unmatched: 7. This CDR3 reads CASSTRTGNNEKLFF. In nucleotides, the CDR3 is TGTGCCAGCAGTACCCGGACAGGAAATAATGAAAAACTGTTTTTT.

V and J are TRBV20-1 and TRBJ2-5; D is undetermined. The CDR3 contains 15 residues. Germline V gene lookup returns CDR1 DFQATT and CDR2 SNEGSKA (reference sequence). V lost 1 base and J 0 bases, leaving 12 bases between the germline ends. The CDR3 nucleotides are TGCAGTGCTAGAGCCGGTCGGTGGTACCAAGAGACCCAGTACTTC. The encoded protein is CSARAGRWYQETQYF.

The sample holds many counts of this clone. CDR3 region: CAISVLGLDTEAFF. CDR3 sequence (DNA): TGTGCCATCAGTGTCCTGGGTTTGGACACTGAAGCTTTCTTT. The chain is built from TRBV10-3 and TRBJ1-1; D not certain. CDR3 length: 14 residues. The germline V and J ends were trimmed by 4 bases and 3 bases, with 12 bases remaining between them. The germline CDR1 and CDR2 sequences are ENHRY and SYGVKD.

This clone was found many times. The rearrangement joins TRBV12-3 or TRBV12-4 to TRBJ2-7; unclear D gene. CDR3 size: 13 residues. Trimming stripped 3 bases from V and 3 bases from J, with 9 bases between. DNA of the CDR3: TGTGCCAGCAGTTTCGGACCGGACTACGAGCAGTACTTC. It is translated as CASSFGPDYEQYF.

This clone occurred many times. The rearrangement joins TRBV20-1 to TRBJ1-1; D not resolved. Trimming removed 2 bases from V and 0 bases from J, with 7 bases in between. The CDR3 is 13 residues long. The germline gives CDR1 DFQATT, CDR2 SNEGSKA (reference sequence). CDR3 DNA sequence: TGCAGTGCTAGAAGCAGTCTGAACACTGAAGCTTTCTTT. It codes for CSARSSLNTEAFF.

On this clone itself: Just one base apart from a much larger clone, this may be a read error. Here the CDR3 reads CASSSVGRGGTEAFF. For the CDR3, the DNA is TGTGCCAGCAGCTCTGTGGGACGGGGTGGAACTGAAGCTTTCTTT. This sequence joins TRBV9 and TRBJ1-1, with D perhaps matching TRBD1 (5 bases). The ends were cut back, 4 bases at V and 5 bases at J, with 18 bases in the middle. The CDR3 is 15 amino acids. The germline V gene has CDR1 SGDLS and CDR2 YYNGEE.

As regards this clone: Possible read error: a much larger clone is one base away. The rearrangement links TRBV5-4 to TRBJ2-1; 7 nucleotides agree with TRBD1. The CDR3 extends over 15 amino acids. Trimming cost V 2 bases and J 3 bases; bases outside gene matches: 5. CDR1 is SGHNT and CDR2 is YYREEE in the germline V gene (reference sequence). The CDR3 here is CASSLVGTVYNEQFF. DNA for the CDR3: TGTGCCAGCAGCTTAGTCGGGACAGTCTACAATGAGCAGTTCTTC.

This clone is labeled as medium-sized (0.01 to 0.1%). CDR3 in DNA: TGTGCCAGCAGTTACGCCCCTCTAGCGGCCACTAGCACAGATACGCAGTATTTT. Protein: CASSYAPLAATSTDTQYF. The chain links TRBV6-6 to TRBJ2-3, with 7 positions matching TRBD2. Trimming cost V 2 bases and J 0 bases; bases outside gene matches: 11. The CDR3 spans 18 residues. Germline CDR1 is MNHNY and CDR2 is SVGAGI (reference sequence).

This chain links TRBV11-2 with TRBJ2-7; D might be TRBD1 or TRBD2, each matching 6 bases. The ends were cut back, 11 bases at V and 4 bases at J, with 18 bases in the middle. Looked up from germline, CDR1 is SGHAT and CDR2 is FQNNGV. The CDR3 has 13 amino acids. The CDR3 sequence: CAEWWGAGYEQYF. The CDR3 region has the DNA TGTGCCGAGTGGTGGGGGGCCGGATACGAGCAGTACTTC. The complete variable domain, with remaining parts taken from reference TRBV11-2 and TRBJ2-7, reads EAGVAQSPRYKIIEKRQSVAFWCNPISGHATLYWYQQILGQGPKLLIQFQNNGVVDDSQLPKDRFSAERLKGVDSTLKIQPAKLEDSAVYLCAEWWGAGYEQYFGPGTRLTVT.

In this sample, this clone is medium-sized. The V call is TRBV20-1, the J call TRBJ2-1, with TRBD2 matching 14 bases. Germline V lookup: CDR1 DFQATT, CDR2 SNEGSKA (reference sequence). V lost 8 bases, J lost 7 bases, and 7 bases stayed unmatched. The CDR3 sequence is 14 residues long. For the CDR3, the DNA is TGCAGTACCTCGACTAGCGGGAGGGGGAATGAGCAGTTCTTC. Translating gives CSTSTSGRGNEQFF.